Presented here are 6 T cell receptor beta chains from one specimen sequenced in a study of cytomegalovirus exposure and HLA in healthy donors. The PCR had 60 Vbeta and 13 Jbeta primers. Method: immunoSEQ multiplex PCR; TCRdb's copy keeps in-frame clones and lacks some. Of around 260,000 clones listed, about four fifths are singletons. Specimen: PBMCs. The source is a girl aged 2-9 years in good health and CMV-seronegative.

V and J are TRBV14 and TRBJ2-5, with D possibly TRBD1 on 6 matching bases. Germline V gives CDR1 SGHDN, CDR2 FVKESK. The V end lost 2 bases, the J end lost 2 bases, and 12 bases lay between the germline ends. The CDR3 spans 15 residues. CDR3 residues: CASSQRAGTQETQYF. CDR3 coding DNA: TGTGCCAGCAGCCAACGAGCCGGGACACAAGAGACCCAGTACTTC.

Here the CDR3 reads CASSARTSGGPPRETQYF. CDR3 sequence (DNA): TGTGCCAGCAGCGCAAGGACTAGCGGGGGCCCTCCGAGGGAGACCCAGTACTTC. This chain links TRBV9 with TRBJ2-5, with 13 bases lining up with TRBD2. J was trimmed by 5 bases and V by 3 bases; bases with no gene match: 13. The CDR3 is made up of 18 amino acids. CDR1 SGDLS and CDR2 YYNGEE come from the germline V gene.

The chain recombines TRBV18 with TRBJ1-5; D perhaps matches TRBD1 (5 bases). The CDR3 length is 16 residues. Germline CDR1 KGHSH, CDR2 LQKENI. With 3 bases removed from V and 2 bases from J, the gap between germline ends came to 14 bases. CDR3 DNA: TGTGCCAGCTCACCGATGCAGGGAGGGGGCAATCAGCCCCAGCATTTT. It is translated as CASSPMQGGGNQPQHF.

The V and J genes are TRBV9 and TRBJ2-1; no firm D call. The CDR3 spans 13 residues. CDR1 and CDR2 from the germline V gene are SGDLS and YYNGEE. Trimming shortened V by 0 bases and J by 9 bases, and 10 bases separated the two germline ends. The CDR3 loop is CASSVDGGTEQFF. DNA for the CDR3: TGTGCCAGCAGCGTAGATGGCGGTACTGAGCAGTTCTTC.

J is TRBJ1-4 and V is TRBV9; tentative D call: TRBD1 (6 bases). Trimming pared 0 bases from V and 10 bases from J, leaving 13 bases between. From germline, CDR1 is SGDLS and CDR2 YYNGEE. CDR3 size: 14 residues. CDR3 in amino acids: CASSVVPGEGKLFF. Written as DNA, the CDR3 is TGTGCCAGCAGCGTAGTCCCAGGGGAGGGAAAACTGTTTTTT.

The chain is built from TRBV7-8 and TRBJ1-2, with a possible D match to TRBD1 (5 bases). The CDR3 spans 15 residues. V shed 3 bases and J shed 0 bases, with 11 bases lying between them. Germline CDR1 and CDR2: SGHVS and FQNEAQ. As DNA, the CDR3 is TGTGCCAGCAGCTTGGGCGGGGCAGCTAACTATGGCTACACCTTC. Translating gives CASSLGGAANYGYTF. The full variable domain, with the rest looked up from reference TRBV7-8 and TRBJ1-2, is GAGVSQSPRYKVAKRGQDVALRCDPISGHVSLFWYQQALGQGPEFLTYFQNEAQLDKSGLPSDRFFAERPEGSVSTLKIQRTQQEDSAVYLCASSLGGAANYGYTFGSGTRLTVV.